One sample yielded the 10 T cell receptor beta chains listed below, sequenced in a study of blood T cell repertoires in COVID-19. The method was immunoSEQ multiplex PCR; TCRdb's version includes in-frame clones alone and lacks a portion of them. This table has around 97,000 clones, roughly 79% appearing once. Sequenced sample: peripheral blood. The receptors shown here come from a man in his 70s with acute or convalescent COVID-19.

V gene TRBV6-1 combines with J gene TRBJ2-4, with a possible D match to TRBD1 (6 bases). The CDR3 consists of 16 residues. Germline CDR1 MNHNS, CDR2 SASEGT. V lost 3 bases and J lost 8, with 20 bases in between. CDR3: CASSEPAGTYVDIQYF. In nucleotides, the CDR3 is TGTGCCAGCAGTGAGCCGGCAGGGACATACGTAGACATTCAGTACTTC.

The rearrangement uses TRBV6-5 and TRBJ1-1, with a tentative D call TRBD1 (6 bases). There are 14 residues in the CDR3. The germline gives CDR1 MNHEY, CDR2 SVGAGI. V lost 2 bases and J lost 7, with 14 bases in between. The CDR3 spells CASSYVGAANEAFF. DNA of the CDR3: TGTGCCAGCAGTTACGTGGGGGCAGCCAATGAAGCTTTCTTT.

V usage is TRBV6-2 or TRBV6-3 and J usage is TRBJ1-6; 8 positions match TRBD1. CDR3 length: 16 residues. Germline CDR1 and CDR2: MNHEY and SVGEGT. Unmatched junction bases numbered 11, after V lost 4 bases and J lost 9 bases. CDR3 in amino acids: CASSSDRGHTSSPLHF. The CDR3 nucleotides read TGTGCCAGCAGTTCTGACAGGGGTCACACTTCTTCACCCCTCCACTTT.

The chain has TRBV30 and TRBJ1-3; the D is unclear. From germline, CDR1 is GTSNPN and CDR2 SVGIG (reference sequence). The V end was cut by 6 bases, the J end by 0 bases, with 6 bases between. The CDR3 runs to 12 residues. For the CDR3, the DNA is TGTGCCTGTCGGGGCTCTGGAAACACCATATATTTT. The encoded protein is CACRGSGNTIYF.

This clone was counted only a few times. Written as DNA, the CDR3 is TGTGCCATCAGTGAAGGGGGAAGGGCCACTGAAGCTTTCTTT. Amino acid sequence: CAISEGGRATEAFF. The chain has TRBV10-3 and TRBJ1-1; the D gene is possibly TRBD1 (6 bases). The CDR3 has 14 residues. Germline lookup yields CDR1 ENHRY and CDR2 SYGVKD. V gave up 3 bases and J gave up 4 bases, with 12 bases separating them.

The rearrangement uses TRBV7-9 and TRBJ2-7, with 9 bases that match TRBD2. The ends lost 7 bases at V and 2 bases at J; junction bases unmatched: 9. Germline V gene lookup returns CDR1 SEHNR and CDR2 FQNEAQ (reference sequence). The CDR3 consists of 15 residues. CDR3 nucleotide sequence: TGTGCCAGCACCCTATCGTTAGCGGGAGCCTACGAGCAGTACTTC. Its protein is CASTLSLAGAYEQYF.

This chain joins TRBV7-3 and TRBJ2-5; 12 nucleotides line up with TRBD2. The germline gives CDR1 SGHTA, CDR2 FQGTGA. V was clipped by 4 bases and J by 7 bases; unmatched bases: 7. The CDR3 has 15 amino acids. The CDR3: CASSSTSGGTGTQYF. The CDR3 region has the DNA TGTGCCAGCAGCTCGACTAGCGGGGGTACCGGGACCCAGTACTTC.

The rearrangement links TRBV30 to TRBJ1-5, with TRBD1 as a possible D gene (5 bases). Germline-derived CDR1 and CDR2 are GTSNPN and SVGIG (reference sequence). V was clipped by 4 bases and J by 4 bases, with 8 bases between them. This CDR3 has 12 residues. This chain's CDR3 is CAWKGANQPQHF. The CDR3 DNA sequence: TGTGCCTGGAAAGGGGCAAATCAGCCCCAGCATTTT.

This clone was counted only a few times. The rearrangement links TRBV7-9 to TRBJ2-5; 7 nucleotides match TRBD1. After removal of 7 bases from V and 3 bases from J, the junction contained 5 bases not matched to a gene. The length of the CDR3 is 13 residues. Germline values: CDR1 SEHNR, CDR2 FQNEAQ (reference sequence). The CDR3: CASNDRVEETQYF. CDR3 DNA: TGTGCCAGCAACGACAGGGTGGAAGAGACCCAGTACTTC.

Here the CDR3 reads CASSLGGLGRTDTQYF. CDR3 DNA sequence: TGTGCCAGCAGCTTAGGGGGACTGGGTCGCACAGATACGCAGTATTTT. This rearrangement joins TRBV11-3 to TRBJ2-3, with D perhaps TRBD2 (6 bases). The V gene's germline CDR1 is SGHNT and CDR2 YENEEA. The CDR3 spans 16 residues. V was pared by 1 base and J by 1 base, with 12 bases between.